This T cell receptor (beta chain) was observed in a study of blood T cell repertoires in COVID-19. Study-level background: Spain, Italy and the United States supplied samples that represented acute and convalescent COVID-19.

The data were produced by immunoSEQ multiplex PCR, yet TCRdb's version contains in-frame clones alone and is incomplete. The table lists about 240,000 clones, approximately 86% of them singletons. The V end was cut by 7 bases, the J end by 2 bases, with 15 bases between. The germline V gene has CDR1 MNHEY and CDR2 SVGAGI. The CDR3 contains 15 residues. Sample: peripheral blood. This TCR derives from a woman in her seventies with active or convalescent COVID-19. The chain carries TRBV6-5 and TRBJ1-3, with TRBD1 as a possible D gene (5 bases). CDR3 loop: CASTQDDSPGNTIYF. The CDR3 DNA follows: TGTGCCAGCACCCAAGACGACAGCCCTGGAAACACCATATATTTT.